This is a list of T cell receptor beta chains from one sample in a study of blood T cell repertoires in COVID-19. Sequencing used immunoSEQ multiplex PCR; TCRdb keeps in-frame clones, though not all of them. There are 86,000 or so clones in the sample; roughly 91% occur only once, and over 1.5% lies in the top ten. Sequenced material: peripheral blood. These receptors were taken from a woman in her 50s in a cohort sampled during active COVID-19. CDR3s include the opening cysteine and the closing phenylalanine or tryptophan. Each record gives: V gene, CDR3 protein.

v_call: TRBV11-2
cdr3_aa: CASSPGQGARSPLHF

v_call: TRBV18
cdr3_aa: CASSPRSGAGELFF

v_call: TRBV24-1
cdr3_aa: CATTDGQGNGYTF

v_call: TRBV11-1
cdr3_aa: CASGTTSGDYNEQFF

v_call: TRBV28
cdr3_aa: CASSAISEGNYGYTF

v_call: TRBV7-2
cdr3_aa: CASSLGGSGRSEQYF

v_call: TRBV21-1
cdr3_aa: CASSQQDRKGYTF

v_call: TRBV25-1
cdr3_aa: CASMKQGPGELFF

v_call: TRBV21-1
cdr3_aa: CASSNTGTGIGNSPLHF

v_call: TRBV10-3
cdr3_aa: CAISRNRELDEQFF

v_call: TRBV5-6
cdr3_aa: CASSSQGHGSPLHF

v_call: TRBV6-5
cdr3_aa: CASSYTAEAGIYEQYF

v_call: TRBV4-1
cdr3_aa: CASSQERSAGGPKGNEQFF

v_call: TRBV10-3
cdr3_aa: CAISEDTGSNQPQHF

v_call: TRBV6-5
cdr3_aa: CASRKTGVANQPQHF

v_call: TRBV5-6
cdr3_aa: CASTRGIEQYF